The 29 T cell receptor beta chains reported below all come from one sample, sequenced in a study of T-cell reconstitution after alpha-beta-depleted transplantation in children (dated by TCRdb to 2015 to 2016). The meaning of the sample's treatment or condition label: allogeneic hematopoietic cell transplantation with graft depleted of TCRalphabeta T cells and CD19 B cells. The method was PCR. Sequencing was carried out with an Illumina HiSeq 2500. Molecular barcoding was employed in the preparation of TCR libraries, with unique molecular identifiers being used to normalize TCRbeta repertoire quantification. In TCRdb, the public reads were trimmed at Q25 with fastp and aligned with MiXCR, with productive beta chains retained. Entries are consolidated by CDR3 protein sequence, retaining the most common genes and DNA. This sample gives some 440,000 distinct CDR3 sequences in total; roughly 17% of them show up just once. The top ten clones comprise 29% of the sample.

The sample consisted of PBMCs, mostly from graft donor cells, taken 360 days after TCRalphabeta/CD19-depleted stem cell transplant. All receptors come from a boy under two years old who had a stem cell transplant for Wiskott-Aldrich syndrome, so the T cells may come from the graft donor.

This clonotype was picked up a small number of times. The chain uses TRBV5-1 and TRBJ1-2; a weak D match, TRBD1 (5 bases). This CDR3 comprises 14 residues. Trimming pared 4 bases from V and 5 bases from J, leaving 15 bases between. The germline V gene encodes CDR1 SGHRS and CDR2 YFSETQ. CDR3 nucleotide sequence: TGCGCCAGCAGCCCGCTCGGCCAGGGTTATGGCTACACCTTC. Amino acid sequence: CASSPLGQGYGYTF. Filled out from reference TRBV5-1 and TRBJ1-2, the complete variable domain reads KAGVTQTPRYLIKTRGQQVTLSCSPISGHRSVSWYQQTPGQGLQFLFEYFSETQRNKGNFPGRFSGRQFSNSRSEMNVSTLELGDSALYLCASSPLGQGYGYTFGSGTRLTVV.

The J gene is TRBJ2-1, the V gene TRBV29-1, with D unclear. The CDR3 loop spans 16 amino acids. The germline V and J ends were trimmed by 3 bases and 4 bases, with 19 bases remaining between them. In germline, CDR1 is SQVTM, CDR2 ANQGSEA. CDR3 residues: CSVDGARRLEYNEQFF. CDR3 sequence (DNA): TGCAGCGTTGACGGAGCGCGGAGATTGGAGTACAATGAGCAGTTCTTC.

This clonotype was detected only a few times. In DNA, the CDR3 is TGCAGCGTTCAGCCGACAGGGTCCGGGGAGCTGTTTTTT. This codes for CSVQPTGSGELFF. The chain recombines TRBV29-1 with TRBJ2-2; 7 bases agree with TRBD1. This CDR3 is built from 13 residues. From germline, CDR1 is SQVTM and CDR2 ANQGSEA. V shed 5 bases and J 6 bases; nucleotides not matched to a gene: 6.

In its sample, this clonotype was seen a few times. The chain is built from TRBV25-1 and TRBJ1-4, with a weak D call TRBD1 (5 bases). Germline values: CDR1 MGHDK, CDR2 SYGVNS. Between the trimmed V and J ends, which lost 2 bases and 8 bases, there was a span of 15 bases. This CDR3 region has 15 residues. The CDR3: CASSEGGTVYEKLFF. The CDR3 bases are TGTGCCAGCAGTGAAGGGGGGACCGTGTACGAAAAACTGTTTTTT.

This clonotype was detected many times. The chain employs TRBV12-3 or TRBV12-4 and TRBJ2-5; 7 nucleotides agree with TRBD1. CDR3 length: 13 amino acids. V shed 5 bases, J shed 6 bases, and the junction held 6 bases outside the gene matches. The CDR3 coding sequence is TGTGCCAGCAGTCCCGGGACAGTGAAGACCCAGTACTTC. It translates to CASSPGTVKTQYF.

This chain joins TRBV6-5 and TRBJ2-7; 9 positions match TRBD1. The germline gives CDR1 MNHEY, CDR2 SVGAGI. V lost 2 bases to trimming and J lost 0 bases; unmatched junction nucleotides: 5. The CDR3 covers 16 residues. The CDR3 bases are TGTGCCAGCAGTTACACAGGGGGCGCTTCCTCCTACGAGCAGTACTTC. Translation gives CASSYTGGASSYEQYF.

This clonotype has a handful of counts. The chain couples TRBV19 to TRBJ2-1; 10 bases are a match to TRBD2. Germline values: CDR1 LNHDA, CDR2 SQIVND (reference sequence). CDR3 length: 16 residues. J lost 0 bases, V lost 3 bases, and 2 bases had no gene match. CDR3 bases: TGTGCCAGTAGTATCTCTAGCGGGAGCTCCTACAATGAGCAGTTCTTC. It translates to CASSISSGSSYNEQFF.

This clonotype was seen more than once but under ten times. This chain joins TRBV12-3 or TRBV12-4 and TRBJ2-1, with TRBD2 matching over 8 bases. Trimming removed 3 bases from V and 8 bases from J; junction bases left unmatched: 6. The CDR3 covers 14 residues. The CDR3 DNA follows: TGTGCCAGCAGTTTGAGGCGGGGGGCTCATGAGCAGTTCTTC. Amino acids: CASSLRRGAHEQFF.

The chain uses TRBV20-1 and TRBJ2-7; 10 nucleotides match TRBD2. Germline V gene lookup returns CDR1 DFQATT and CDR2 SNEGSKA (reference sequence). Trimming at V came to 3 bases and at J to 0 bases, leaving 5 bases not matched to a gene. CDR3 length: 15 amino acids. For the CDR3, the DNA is TGCAGTGCTAGCAGAAGCGGGGGGGCCTCCTACGAGCAGTACTTC. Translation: CSASRSGGASYEQYF.

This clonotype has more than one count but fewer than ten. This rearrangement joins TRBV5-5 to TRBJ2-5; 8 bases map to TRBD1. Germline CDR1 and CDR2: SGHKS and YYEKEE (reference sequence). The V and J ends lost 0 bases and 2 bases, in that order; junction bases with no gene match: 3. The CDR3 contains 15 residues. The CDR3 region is CASSLDRGYQETQYF. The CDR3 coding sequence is TGTGCCAGCAGCTTGGACAGGGGGTATCAAGAGACCCAGTACTTC.

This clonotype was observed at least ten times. This CDR3 reads CASSPRWGAPYNEQFF. The DNA for the CDR3 is TGTGCCAGCAGCCCAAGGTGGGGGGCCCCCTACAATGAGCAGTTCTTC. This rearrangement joins TRBV7-9 to TRBJ2-1; perhaps D is TRBD1 or TRBD2 (6 bases each). Germline V gene lookup returns CDR1 SEHNR and CDR2 FQNEAQ (reference sequence). Trimming left V 5 bases short and J 2 bases short, with 16 bases between. This CDR3 has 16 amino acids.

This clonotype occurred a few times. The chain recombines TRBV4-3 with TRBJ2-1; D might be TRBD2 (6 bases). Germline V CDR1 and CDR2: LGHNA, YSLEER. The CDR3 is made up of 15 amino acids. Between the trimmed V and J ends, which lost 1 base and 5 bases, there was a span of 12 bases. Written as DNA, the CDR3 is TGCGCCAGCAGCCAAGGTGGGCGGAGGGACAATGAGCAGTTCTTC. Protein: CASSQGGRRDNEQFF.

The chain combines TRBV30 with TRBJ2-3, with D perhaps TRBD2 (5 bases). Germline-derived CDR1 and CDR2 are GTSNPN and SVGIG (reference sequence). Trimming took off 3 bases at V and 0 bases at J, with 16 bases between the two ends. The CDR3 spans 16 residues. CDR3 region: CAWRRGLWTSTDTQYF. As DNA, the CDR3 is TGTGCCTGGAGACGCGGGTTATGGACTAGCACAGATACGCAGTATTTT.

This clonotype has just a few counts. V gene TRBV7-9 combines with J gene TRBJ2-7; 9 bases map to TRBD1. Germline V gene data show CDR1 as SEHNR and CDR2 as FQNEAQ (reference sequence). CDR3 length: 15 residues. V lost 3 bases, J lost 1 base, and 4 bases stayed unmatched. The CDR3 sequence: CASSFGQGRSYEQYF. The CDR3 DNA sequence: TGTGCCAGCAGCTTTGGACAGGGGAGATCCTACGAGCAGTACTTC. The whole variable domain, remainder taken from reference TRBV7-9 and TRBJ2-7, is DTGVSQNPRHKITKRGQNVTFRCDPISEHNRLYWYRQTLGQGPEFLTYFQNEAQLEKSRLLSDRFSAERPKGSFSTLEIQRTEQGDSAMYLCASSFGQGRSYEQYFGPGTRLTVT.

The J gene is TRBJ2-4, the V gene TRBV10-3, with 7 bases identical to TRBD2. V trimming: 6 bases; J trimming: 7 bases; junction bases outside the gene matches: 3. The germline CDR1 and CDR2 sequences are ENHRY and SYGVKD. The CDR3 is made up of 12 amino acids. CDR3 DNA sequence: TGTGCCATCAGCGGGACTAACAACATTCAGTACTTC. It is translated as CAISGTNNIQYF.

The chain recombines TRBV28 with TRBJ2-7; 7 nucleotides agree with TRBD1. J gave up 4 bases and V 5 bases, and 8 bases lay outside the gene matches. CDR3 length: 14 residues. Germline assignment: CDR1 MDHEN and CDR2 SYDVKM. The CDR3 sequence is CASSQYRGVYEQYF. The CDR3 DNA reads TGTGCCAGCAGTCAATACAGGGGAGTTTACGAGCAGTACTTC.

CDR3 bases: TGCGCCAGCAGCGCACAGGGGCATGAGCAGTTCTTC. Encoded protein: CASSAQGHEQFF. This rearrangement joins TRBV5-1 to TRBJ2-1; 7 nucleotides align to TRBD1. The CDR3 is made up of 12 amino acids. Germline loops: CDR1 SGHRS, CDR2 YFSETQ. The V and J ends lost 4 bases and 8 bases, in that order; junction bases with no gene match: 3.

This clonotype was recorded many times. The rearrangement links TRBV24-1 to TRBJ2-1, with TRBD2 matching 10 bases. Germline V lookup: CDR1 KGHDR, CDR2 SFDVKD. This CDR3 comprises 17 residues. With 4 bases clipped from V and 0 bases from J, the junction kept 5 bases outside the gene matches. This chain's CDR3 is CATSDPTSGVSYNEQFF. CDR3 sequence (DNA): TGTGCCACCAGTGACCCAACTAGCGGGGTCTCCTACAATGAGCAGTTCTTC.

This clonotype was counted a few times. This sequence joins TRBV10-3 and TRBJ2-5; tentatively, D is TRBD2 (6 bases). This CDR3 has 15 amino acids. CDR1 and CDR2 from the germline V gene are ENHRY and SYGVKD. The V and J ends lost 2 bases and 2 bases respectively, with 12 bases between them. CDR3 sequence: CAISEPSRGQETQYF. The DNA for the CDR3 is TGTGCCATCAGTGAGCCAAGCCGGGGGCAAGAGACCCAGTACTTC.

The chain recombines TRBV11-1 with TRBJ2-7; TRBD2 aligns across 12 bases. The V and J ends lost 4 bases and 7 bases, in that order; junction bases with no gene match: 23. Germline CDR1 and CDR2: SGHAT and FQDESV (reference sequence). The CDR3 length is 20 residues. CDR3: CASSSRRPRLAGAGSGEQYF. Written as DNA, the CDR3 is TGTGCCAGCAGCTCCCGTCGCCCGAGACTAGCGGGAGCTGGGTCGGGGGAGCAGTACTTC. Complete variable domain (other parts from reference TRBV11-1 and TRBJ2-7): EAEVAQSPRYKITEKSQAVAFWCDPISGHATLYWYRQILGQGPELLVQFQDESVVDDSQLPKDRFSAERLKGVDSTLKIQPAELGDSAMYLCASSSRRPRLAGAGSGEQYFGPGTRLTVT.

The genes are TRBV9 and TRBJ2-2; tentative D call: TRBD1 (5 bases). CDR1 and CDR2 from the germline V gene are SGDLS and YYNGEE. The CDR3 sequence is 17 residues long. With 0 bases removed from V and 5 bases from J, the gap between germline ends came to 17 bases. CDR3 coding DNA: TGTGCCAGCAGCGTAGGATTGCACAAAGGGGCGACCGGGGAGCTGTTTTTT. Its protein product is CASSVGLHKGATGELFF.

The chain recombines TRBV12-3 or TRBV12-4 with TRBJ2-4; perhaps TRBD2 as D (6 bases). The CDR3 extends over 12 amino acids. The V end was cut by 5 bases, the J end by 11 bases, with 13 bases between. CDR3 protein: CASSLSSAVQYF. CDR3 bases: TGTGCCAGCAGTCTGTCTAGCGCCGTTCAGTACTTC.

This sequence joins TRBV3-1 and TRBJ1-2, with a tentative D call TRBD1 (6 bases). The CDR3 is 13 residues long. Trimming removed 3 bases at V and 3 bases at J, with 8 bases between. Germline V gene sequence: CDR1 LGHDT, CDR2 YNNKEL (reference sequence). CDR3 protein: CASSHRGYYGYTF. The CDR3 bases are TGTGCCAGCAGCCACAGGGGCTACTATGGCTACACCTTC.

CDR3 amino acids: CASSLAGTYSSYEQYF. The CDR3 DNA is TGTGCCAGCAGCTTAGCGGGGACTTATAGCTCCTACGAGCAGTACTTC. The rearrangement links TRBV7-2 to TRBJ2-7; perhaps TRBD2 as D (6 bases). Germline CDR1 SGHTA, CDR2 FQGNSA. The CDR3 runs 16 residues. Trimming removed 0 bases from V and 0 bases from J, with 12 bases in between.

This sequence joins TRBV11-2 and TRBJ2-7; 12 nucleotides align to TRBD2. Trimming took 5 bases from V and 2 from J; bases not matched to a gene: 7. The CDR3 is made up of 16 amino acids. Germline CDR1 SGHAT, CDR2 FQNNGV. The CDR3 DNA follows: TGTGCCAGCAGCACCAGATGGACTAGCGGGGCCTACGAGCAGTACTTC. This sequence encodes CASSTRWTSGAYEQYF.

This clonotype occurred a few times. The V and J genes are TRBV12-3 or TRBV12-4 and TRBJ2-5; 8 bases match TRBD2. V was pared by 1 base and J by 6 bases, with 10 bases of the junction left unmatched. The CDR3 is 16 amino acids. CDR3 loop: CASSLGVSSGMQTQYF. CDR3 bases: TGTGCCAGCAGTTTAGGAGTCAGTAGCGGGATGCAGACCCAGTACTTC.

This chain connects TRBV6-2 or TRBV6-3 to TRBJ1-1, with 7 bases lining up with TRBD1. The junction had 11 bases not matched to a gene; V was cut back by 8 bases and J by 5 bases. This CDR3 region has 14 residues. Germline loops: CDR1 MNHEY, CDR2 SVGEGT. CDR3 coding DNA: TGTGCCAGCGAACGGAACAGGGGTGGGACTGAAGCTTTCTTT. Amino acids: CASERNRGGTEAFF.

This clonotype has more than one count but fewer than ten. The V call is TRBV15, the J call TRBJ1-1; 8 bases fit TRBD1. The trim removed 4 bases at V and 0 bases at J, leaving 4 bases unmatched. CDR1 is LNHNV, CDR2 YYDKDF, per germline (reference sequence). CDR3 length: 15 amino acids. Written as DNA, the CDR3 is TGTGCCACCAGCACTCGGACAGGGATGAACACTGAAGCTTTCTTT. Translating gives CATSTRTGMNTEAFF.

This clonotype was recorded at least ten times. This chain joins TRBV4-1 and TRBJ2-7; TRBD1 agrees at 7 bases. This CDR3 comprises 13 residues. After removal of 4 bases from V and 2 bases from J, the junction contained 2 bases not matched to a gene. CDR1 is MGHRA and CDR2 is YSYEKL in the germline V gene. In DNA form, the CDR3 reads TGCGCCAGCAGCCTACAGGGGACCTACGAGCAGTACTTC. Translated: CASSLQGTYEQYF.